This T cell receptor beta chain is from a study of blood T cell repertoires in COVID-19. Study-level information: COVID-19 samples from acute and convalescent phases originated in the United States, Italy and Spain. In each case, the material was cDNA or gDNA derived from T cells, B-cell-depleted T cells, or PBMCs.

Original handling: Amplified reference gene primers provided the basis for estimating nucleated cell counts. Assay used: immunoSEQ multiplex PCR; TCRdb lists only in-frame clones, some missing. V, J and clone size are those of that table, while D and trimming were read from the DNA. The table records fewer than 120,000 clones, around 76% of them present only once. This clone was counted only a few times. CDR1 is MNHNS and CDR2 is SASEGT in the germline V gene. V lost 3 bases to trimming and J lost 8 bases, with 13 bases between them. This CDR3 spans 13 amino acids. Source material: peripheral blood. The rearrangement links TRBV6-1 to TRBJ1-2; no firm D call. The receptor's source is a woman older than 75 with acute or convalescent COVID-19. This chain's CDR3 is CASSEVSSAGYTF. DNA of the CDR3: TGTGCCAGCAGTGAGGTTAGCAGCGCGGGCTACACCTTC.